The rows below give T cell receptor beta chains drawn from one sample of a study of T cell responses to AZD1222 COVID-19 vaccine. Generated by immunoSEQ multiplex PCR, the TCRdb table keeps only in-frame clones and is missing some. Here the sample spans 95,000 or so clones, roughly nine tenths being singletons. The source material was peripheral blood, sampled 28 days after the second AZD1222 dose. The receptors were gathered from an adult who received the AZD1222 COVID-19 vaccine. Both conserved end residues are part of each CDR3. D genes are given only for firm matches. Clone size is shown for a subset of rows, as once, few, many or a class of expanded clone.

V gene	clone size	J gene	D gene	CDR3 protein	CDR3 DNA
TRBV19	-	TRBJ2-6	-	CASRPPNQGHSGANVLTF	TGTGCCAGTAGGCCCCCCAATCAGGGACACTCTGGGGCCAACGTCCTGACTTTC
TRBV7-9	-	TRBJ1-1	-	CASSLESGGAGTEAFF	TGTGCCAGCAGCTTAGAATCTGGGGGGGCAGGGACTGAAGCTTTCTTT
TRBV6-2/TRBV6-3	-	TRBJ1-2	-	CASSYSGRPLYGYTF	TGTGCCAGCAGTTACTCGGGGCGGCCGCTGTATGGCTACACCTTC
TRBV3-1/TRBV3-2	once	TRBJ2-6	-	CASSLIPGAGANVLTF	TGTGCCAGCAGCCTGATCCCAGGGGCTGGGGCCAACGTCCTGACTTTC
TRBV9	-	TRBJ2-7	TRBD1	CASSVRDSFYEQYF	TGTGCCAGCAGCGTCAGGGACAGCTTCTACGAGCAGTACTTC
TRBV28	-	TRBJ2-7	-	CASMGSPDYEQYF	TGTGCCAGCATGGGGTCGCCGGATTACGAGCAGTACTTC
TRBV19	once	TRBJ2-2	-	CASSPPGALTGELFF	TGTGCCAGTAGTCCCCCGGGGGCGCTGACCGGGGAGCTGTTTTTT
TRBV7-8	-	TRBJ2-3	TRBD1	CASSSRKGAGWSGTQYF	TGTGCCAGCAGCTCCCGTAAGGGGGCTGGATGGTCAGGTACGCAGTATTTT
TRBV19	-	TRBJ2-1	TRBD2	CASRGLAGDYNEQFF	TGTGCCAGTAGGGGCCTAGCGGGAGATTACAATGAGCAGTTCTTC
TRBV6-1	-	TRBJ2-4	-	CASSEGRGTKNIQYF	TGTGCCAGCAGTGAAGGTCGGGGGACCAAAAACATTCAGTACTTC
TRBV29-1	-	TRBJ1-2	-	CSVEGRGDYGYTF	TGCAGCGTTGAGGGACGAGGAGATTATGGCTACACCTTC
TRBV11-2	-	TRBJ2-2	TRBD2	CASSLGTSHTGELFF	TGTGCCAGCAGCTTAGGGACTAGTCACACCGGGGAGCTGTTTTTT
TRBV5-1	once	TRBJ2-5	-	CASSLGSGTAGQETQYF	TGCGCCAGCAGCTTGGGTTCAGGAACGGCGGGGCAAGAGACCCAGTACTTC
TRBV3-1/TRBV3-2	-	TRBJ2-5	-	CASSARGGETQYF	TGTGCCAGCAGCGCCAGGGGCGGAGAGACCCAGTACTTC
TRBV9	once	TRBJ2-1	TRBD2	CASSHSGTLGNEQFF	TGTGCCAGCAGCCATAGCGGGACTTTAGGCAATGAGCAGTTCTTC
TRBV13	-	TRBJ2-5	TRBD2	CASSIAGLLAGTKETQYF	TGTGCCAGCAGCATAGCCGGTTTACTAGCGGGAACTAAAGAGACCCAGTACTTC
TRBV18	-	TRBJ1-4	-	CASSPPGQVEKLFF	TGTGCCAGCTCACCTCCGGGTCAAGTAGAAAAACTGTTTTTT
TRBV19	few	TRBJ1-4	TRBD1	CASSSQGDFEKLFF	TGTGCCAGTAGCTCACAGGGGGATTTTGAAAAACTGTTTTTT
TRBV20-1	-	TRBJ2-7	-	CSASWSAHEQYF	TGCAGTGCTAGTTGGTCAGCACACGAGCAGTACTTC
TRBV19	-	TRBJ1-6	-	CASMGRSRSGNSPLHF	TGTGCCAGCATGGGTAGGAGTCGGTCCGGTAATTCACCCCTCCACTTT
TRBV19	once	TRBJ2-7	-	CASSYRGGWYEQYF	TGTGCCAGTAGCTATAGGGGGGGCTGGTACGAGCAGTACTTC
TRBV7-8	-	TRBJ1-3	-	CASSLVMGFSGNTIYF	TGTGCCAGCAGCTTAGTGATGGGCTTCTCTGGAAACACCATATATTTT
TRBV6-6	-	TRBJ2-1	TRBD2	CASSPWTSGPNEQFF	TGTGCCAGCAGCCCGTGGACTAGCGGTCCCAATGAGCAGTTCTTC
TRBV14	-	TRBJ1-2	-	CASSQWKDGYGYTF	TGTGCCAGCAGCCAATGGAAGGACGGCTATGGCTACACCTTC
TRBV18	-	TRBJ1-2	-	CASSPHPTGGYGYTF	TGTGCCAGCTCACCACACCCAACAGGCGGCTATGGCTACACCTTC
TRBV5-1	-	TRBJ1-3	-	CASSLAGRGRNTIYF	TGCGCCAGCAGCTTGGCCGGGAGGGGCCGAAACACCATATATTTT
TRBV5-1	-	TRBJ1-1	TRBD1	CASSTGGSGDEAFF	TGCGCCAGCAGCACAGGGGGCTCTGGGGATGAAGCTTTCTTT
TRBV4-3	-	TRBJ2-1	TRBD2	CASSQGTSGYNEQFF	TGCGCCAGCAGCCAAGGGACTAGCGGCTACAATGAGCAGTTCTTC
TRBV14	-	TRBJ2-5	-	CASSEDRKTQYF	TGTGCCAGCAGCGAGGACAGAAAGACCCAGTACTTC
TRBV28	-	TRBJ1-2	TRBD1	CASSPGGNYGYTF	TGTGCCAGCAGCCCAGGGGGCAACTATGGCTACACCTTC
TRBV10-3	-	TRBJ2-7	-	CAISAGEPTYEQYF	TGTGCCATCAGTGCGGGGGAGCCCACCTACGAGCAGTACTTC
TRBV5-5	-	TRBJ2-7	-	CASSLTGSYEQYF	TGTGCCAGCAGCTTGACAGGGAGCTACGAGCAGTACTTC
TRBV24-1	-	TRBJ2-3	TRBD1	CATSEPGTGLRGDTQYF	TGTGCCACCAGTGAGCCCGGGACAGGGTTGCGTGGAGATACGCAGTATTTT
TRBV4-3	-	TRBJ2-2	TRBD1	CASSQDTGVSTGELFF	TGCGCCAGCAGCCAAGACACAGGGGTTTCCACCGGGGAGCTGTTTTTT
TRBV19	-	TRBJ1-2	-	CASRTFNYGYTF	TGTGCCAGTAGGACATTTAACTATGGCTACACCTTC
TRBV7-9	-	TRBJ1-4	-	CASSASGGSNEKLFF	TGTGCCAGCAGCGCCTCTGGGGGATCTAATGAAAAACTGTTTTTT
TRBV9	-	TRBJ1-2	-	CASSADRGYTF	TGTGCCAGCAGCGCTGACCGGGGCTACACCTTC
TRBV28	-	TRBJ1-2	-	CASSKVGRDYGYTF	TGTGCCAGCAGTAAGGTGGGCAGGGACTATGGCTACACCTTC
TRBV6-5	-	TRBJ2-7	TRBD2	CASIPGVAGEYEQYF	TGTGCCAGTATCCCCGGGGTAGCGGGGGAGTACGAGCAGTACTTC
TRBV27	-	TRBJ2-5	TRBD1	CASSNRGGQETQYF	TGTGCCAGCAGTAACAGGGGCGGCCAAGAGACCCAGTACTTC
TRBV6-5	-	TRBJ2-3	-	CASRARGTTDTQYF	TGTGCCAGCAGAGCCCGGGGAACCACAGATACGCAGTATTTT
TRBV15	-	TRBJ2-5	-	CATSSDRSETQYF	TGTGCCACCAGCAGTGACAGATCCGAGACCCAGTACTTC
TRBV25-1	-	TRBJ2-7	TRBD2	CASAPPGPSGYEQYF	TGTGCCAGCGCCCCCCCGGGCCCTAGCGGTTACGAGCAGTACTTC
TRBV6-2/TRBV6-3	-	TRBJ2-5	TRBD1	CASSYPFRTGKQTQYF	TGTGCCAGCAGTTACCCCTTTCGGACAGGGAAGCAGACCCAGTACTTC
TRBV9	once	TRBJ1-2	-	CASSVEGHGVYGYTF	TGTGCCAGCAGCGTTGAGGGTCATGGGGTATATGGCTACACCTTC
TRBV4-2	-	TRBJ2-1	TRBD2	CASSQDGGESYNEQFF	TGTGCCAGCAGCCAAGATGGGGGGGAGAGCTACAATGAGCAGTTCTTC
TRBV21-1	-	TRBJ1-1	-	CASKNGAFF	TGTGCCAGCAAGAATGGAGCTTTCTTT
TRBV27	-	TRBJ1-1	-	CASSPPGRMNTEAFF	TGTGCCAGCAGCCCCCCGGGGAGGATGAACACTGAAGCTTTCTTT
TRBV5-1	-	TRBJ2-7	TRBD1	CASSRTGLRGEQYF	TGCGCCAGCAGCAGGACAGGGTTGCGGGGCGAGCAGTACTTC
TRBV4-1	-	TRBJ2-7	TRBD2	CASSQEGLAGSYEQYF	TGCGCCAGCAGCCAAGAGGGACTAGCGGGCTCCTACGAGCAGTACTTC
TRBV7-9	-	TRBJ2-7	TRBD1	CASSGTGLYEQYF	TGTGCCAGCAGCGGGACAGGGTTGTACGAGCAGTACTTC
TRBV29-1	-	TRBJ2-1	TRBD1	CSVDPGTGNNEQFF	TGCAGCGTTGACCCCGGGACAGGGAACAATGAGCAGTTCTTC
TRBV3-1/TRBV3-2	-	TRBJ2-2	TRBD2	CASSRGTNGELFF	TGTGCCAGCAGTCGGGGGACTAACGGGGAGCTGTTTTTT
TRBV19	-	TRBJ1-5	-	CASSIEFDQPQHF	TGTGCCAGTAGTATTGAGTTTGATCAGCCCCAGCATTTT
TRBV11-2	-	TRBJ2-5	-	CASSLVPLGHQETQYF	TGTGCCAGCAGCTTAGTTCCCCTGGGACATCAAGAGACCCAGTACTTC
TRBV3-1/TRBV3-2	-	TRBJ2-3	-	CASSPTRGFGTDTQYF	TGTGCCAGCAGCCCCACACGGGGGTTTGGAACAGATACGCAGTATTTT
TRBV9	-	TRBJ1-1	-	CASSPGGSEAFF	TGTGCCAGCAGCCCCGGAGGATCCGAAGCTTTCTTT
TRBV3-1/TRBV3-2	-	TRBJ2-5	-	CASSRQIEETQYF	TGTGCCAGCAGCCGCCAGATAGAAGAGACCCAGTACTTC
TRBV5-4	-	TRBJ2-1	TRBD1	CASSLSPGTGLLQGQFF	TGTGCCAGCAGCTTATCCCCCGGGACAGGACTCCTACAGGGGCAGTTCTTC
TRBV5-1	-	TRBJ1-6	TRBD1	CASSSTGVDSPLHF	TGCGCCAGCAGCTCGACAGGGGTCGATTCACCCCTCCACTTT